This TCR beta chain was observed in a study of Ad26.COV2.S vaccination and SARS-CoV-2 variants. Clones were read by immunoSEQ multiplex PCR, and TCRdb kept only the in-frame ones, dropping some. The data contain about 680,000 clones, 89% of them singletons. Treatment indicated: approximately 18 received Ad26.COV2.S at low or high dose, single or two shots; five or six received placebo; per-sample allocation not given. Material that was analyzed had been drawn on day 63 after the first vaccine or placebo injection. Ad26.COV2.S expressed prefusion-stabilized spike from the original Wuhan strain. The CDR3 extends over 14 amino acids. Germline V gene sequence: CDR1 LNHDA, CDR2 SQIVND (reference sequence). Between the trimmed V and J ends, which lost 7 bases and 4 bases, there was a span of 13 bases.

The chain carries TRBV19 and TRBJ2-2; the D gene is possibly TRBD1 (5 bases). This TCR came from a person between 18 and 65 years old who received the Ad26.COV2.S COVID-19 vaccine or a placebo. Sequencing was performed on peripheral blood, taken in a trial of Ad26.COV2.S vaccine versus placebo. The chain's CDR3 is CASTGHVLTGELFF. For the CDR3, the DNA is TGTGCCAGTACCGGACACGTCCTCACCGGGGAGCTGTTTTTT.